One TCR beta chain is described in this entry. The entry originates in a study of blood T cell repertoires in COVID-19. Study-level background: Sites across the United States, Italy and Spain contributed samples from acute and convalescent COVID-19. From T cells, B-cell-depleted T cells, or PBMCs came the material, which was cDNA or gDNA.

Trimming cost V 1 base and J 4 bases, with 14 bases left between them. Germline V gives CDR1 SGHRS, CDR2 YFSETQ. The CDR3 contains 15 residues. In the original workflow: Nucleated cell number was recorded as an estimate derived from reference gene primer amplification. Clones were sequenced by immunoSEQ multiplex PCR, and TCRdb holds only the in-frame ones, with some missing. V, J and clone size were drawn from that table, and D and trimming were deduced from the DNA. Found here are roughly 280,000 clones, 86% of them singletons; the top ten hold less than 4.5%. The sequence was obtained from a man aged 18 to 30 with active or convalescent COVID-19. The V gene is TRBV5-1, the J gene TRBJ1-1; the D gene is possibly TRBD1 (6 bases). Sequencing input: peripheral blood. CDR3 sequence reads: CASSLWQGSGTEAFF. In nucleotides, the CDR3 is TGCGCCAGCAGCTTGTGGCAGGGGTCAGGCACTGAAGCTTTCTTT.